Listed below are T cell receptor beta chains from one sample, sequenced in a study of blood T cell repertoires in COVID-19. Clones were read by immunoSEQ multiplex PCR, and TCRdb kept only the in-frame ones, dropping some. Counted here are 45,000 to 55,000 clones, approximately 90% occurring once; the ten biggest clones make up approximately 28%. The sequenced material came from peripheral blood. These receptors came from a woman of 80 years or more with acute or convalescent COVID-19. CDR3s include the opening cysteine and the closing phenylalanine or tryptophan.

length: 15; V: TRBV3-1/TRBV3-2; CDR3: CASSHRQGADEKLFF
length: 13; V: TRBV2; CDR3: CASMVADYNEQFF
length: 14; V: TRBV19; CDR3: CASGGGGWGTEAFF
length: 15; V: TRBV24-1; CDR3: CATSDPTGVAGELFF
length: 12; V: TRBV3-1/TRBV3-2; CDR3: CASSQLEGGYTF
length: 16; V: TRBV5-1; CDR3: CASSIGGQSGTAEAFF
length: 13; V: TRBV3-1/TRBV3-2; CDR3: CASSQDRNQPQHF
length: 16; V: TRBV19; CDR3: CASSIVASGGNNEQFF
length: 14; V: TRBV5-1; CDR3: CASSQGQEYNEQFF
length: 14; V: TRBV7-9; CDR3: CASSSRPNGETQYF
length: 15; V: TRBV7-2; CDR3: CASSLGTGVGTEAFF
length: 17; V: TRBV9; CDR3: CASSAPLAGYSYNEQFF
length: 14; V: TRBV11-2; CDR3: CASSPSHPVDEQFF
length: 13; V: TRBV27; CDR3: CASSFSGFEKLFF
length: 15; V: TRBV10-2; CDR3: CASSESGDRYQPQHF
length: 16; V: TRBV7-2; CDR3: CASSLGPRGGTDTQYF
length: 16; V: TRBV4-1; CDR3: CASSQRVREAGNTIYF
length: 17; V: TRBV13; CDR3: CASSPRLRGAGQETQYF
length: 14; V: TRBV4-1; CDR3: CASSRTSGPDTQYF
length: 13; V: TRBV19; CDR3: CASSTQYTDTQYF
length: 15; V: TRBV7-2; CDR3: CASSLLSSGHYEQYF
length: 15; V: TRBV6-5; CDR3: CASSRQTGTIYGYTF
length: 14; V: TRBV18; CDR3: CASSPQGTTYEQYF
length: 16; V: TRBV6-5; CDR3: CASSYSRDSLARAQYF
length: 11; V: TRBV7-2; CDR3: CASSRGTEAFF
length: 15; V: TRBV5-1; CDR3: CASSLYGYSGNTIYF
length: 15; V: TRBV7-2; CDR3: CASSLASGAGNTIYF
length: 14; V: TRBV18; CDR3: CASSPSQGYYGYTF
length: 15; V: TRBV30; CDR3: CAWSKGLEGSYEQYF
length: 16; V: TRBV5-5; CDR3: CASSLRARGMGETQYF
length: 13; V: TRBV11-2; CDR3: CASSLAGSDEQFF
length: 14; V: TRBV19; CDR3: CASSAYSGGETQYF
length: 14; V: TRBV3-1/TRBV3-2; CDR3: CASSPRGAYNEQFF
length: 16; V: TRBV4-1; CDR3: CASSQVKGATNEKLFF
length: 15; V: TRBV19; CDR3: CASTNSHPGTYGYTF